This T cell receptor (beta chain) comes out of a study of blood T cell repertoires in COVID-19 (TCRdb year 2020). Regarding the study in general: Samples covering the acute and convalescent phases of COVID-19 were provided by collaborators in the United States, Italy and Spain. The material from the prospective study consisted of cDNA or gDNA derived from T cells, B-cell-depleted T cells, or PBMCs. The dataset comprised deeply sampled blood TCRbeta repertoires from subjects exposed to, actively infected with, or recovered from COVID-19. The repertoires were made available in a free public database intended to serve as a resource for research on the immune response to SARS-CoV-2. The samples were drawn from the first 160 participants of the ongoing ImmuneRACE study and from over 950 subjects provided by 6 global collaborators. Nearly every sample came with metadata listing a de-identified subject ID, COVID-19 status, age in years and sex. Where available, HLA class I and class II types were obtained from metadata supplied by the sample provider rather than from assay-based typing. Summary of the overall study and its limitations: Clinical and demographic metadata were provided uncurated, with the amount varying by source and participant.

The collaborating institutions used their own protocols to collect whole blood in K2EDTA tubes. For TCRbeta analysis, collaborator samples were shipped as frozen whole blood, as isolated PBMCs, or as DNA extracted from either sample type. The immunoSEQ Assay, a bias-controlled multiplex PCR, was used to amplify TCRbeta CDR3 regions from genomic DNA. Under the source paper's analysis protocol: Nucleated cell counts per sample were estimated from amplification of reference gene primers within the assay. To quantify the absolute abundance of each unique TCRbeta CDR3 rearrangement, sequence reads were collapsed and filtered. For each sample, productive Simpson clonality was calculated as the square root of Simpson's diversity index over productive rearrangements. Not all clones reach the TCRdb copy of this immuneACCESS table, which keeps in-frame sequences only. Checked studies attribute under half of the gap to unresolved V genes and leave the rest unexplained. That table supplies the V and J calls and clone size; D and trimming were determined from the DNA. This sample lists about 180,000 clones; approximately 85% were detected once. The ten largest account for approximately 11% of the sample.

On this clone itself: This clone's antigen is unknown. Qualities for individual bases were not recorded, and no much larger clone is one base off.

From the germline V gene (reference sequence), CDR1 is LGHDT and CDR2 is YNNKEL. V is pared back by 4 bases and J by 10 bases, with 14 bases lying between the germline termini. From the cysteine through the phenylalanine, the CDR3 covers 14 amino acids. Only the CDR3 DNA stays, 42 bases, in frame from base 1. This clonotype originated in a human donor with active or convalescent COVID-19. The donor label of this sample is uncertain. Specimen: peripheral blood. Rearrangement joined TRBV3-1 (or the pseudogene TRBV3-2) to TRBJ1-6, with a tentative D gene TRBD1 over 5 matching bases. Here the CDR3 is given as CASSPGGFGSPLHF. The DNA is as follows: TGTGCCAGCAGCCCCGGGGGGTTCGGGTCACCCCTCCACTTT.